This TCR beta chain was captured in a study of regulatory T cells in long-lasting Graves disease. The germline V gene encodes CDR1 MNHNS and CDR2 SASEGT. CDR3 size: 16 residues. V gave up 6 bases and J gave up 0 bases, with 15 bases separating them. Study-wide results and limits: Persistent cases favored TRBV28, TRBJ1-2 and TRBJ2-5.

Time point reported: newly diagnosed GD, antithyroid drugs for less than 3 months. There was RNA extracted from PBMCs, and the TCR library was made from it. Clinicians diagnosed Graves' disease using American Thyroid Association guidelines. Construction of the TCR beta libraries employed iRepertoire HTBI primers in conjunction with Arm-PCR of CDR3 regions. Original analysis: The samples yielded about 60 TRBV and 14 to 15 TRBJ segments. TCRdb re-called the multiplex PCR reads with MiXCR, one entry per CDR3 protein. TCRdb's processing, not the authors' own work, is the source of the V and J calls. The repertoire holds under 450,000 distinct CDR3 sequences, with approximately 10% as singletons. Many counts were recorded for this clonotype. Its specificity is not known. These data were likewise used in another study, on T cells in Graves' hyperthyroidism and ophthalmopathy. That paper notes: Diagnoses were established using clinical symptoms, serum thyroxine and TRAb, thyroid ultrasound and orbital computed tomography.

The sequences come from peripheral blood mononuclear cells (PBMCs), collected at new diagnosis, from a patient treated with antithyroid drugs. This receptor was obtained from a young woman with Graves disease. The chain joins TRBV6-1 to TRBJ1-5; D is ambiguous. The CDR3 protein is CASSSLWEHSNQPQHF. The DNA for the CDR3 is TGTGCCAGCAGCTCTCTTTGGGAGCATAGCAATCAGCCCCAGCATTTT.